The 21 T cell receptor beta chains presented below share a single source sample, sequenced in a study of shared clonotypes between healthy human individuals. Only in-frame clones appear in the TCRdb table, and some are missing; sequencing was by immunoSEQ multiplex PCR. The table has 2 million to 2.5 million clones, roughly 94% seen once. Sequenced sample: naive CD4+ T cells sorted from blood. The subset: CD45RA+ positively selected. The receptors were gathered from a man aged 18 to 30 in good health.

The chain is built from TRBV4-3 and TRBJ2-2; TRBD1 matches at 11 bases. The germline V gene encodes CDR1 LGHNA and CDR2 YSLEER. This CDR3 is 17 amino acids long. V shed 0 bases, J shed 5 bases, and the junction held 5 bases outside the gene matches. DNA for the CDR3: TGCGCCAGCAGCCAAGATTGGGGACAGGGGGGGACCGGGGAGCTGTTTTTT. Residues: CASSQDWGQGGTGELFF.

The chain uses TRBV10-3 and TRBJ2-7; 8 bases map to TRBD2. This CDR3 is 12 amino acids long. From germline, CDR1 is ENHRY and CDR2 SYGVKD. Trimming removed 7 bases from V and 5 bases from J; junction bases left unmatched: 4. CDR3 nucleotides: TGTGCCATCACGGGGGGGTCCGACGAGCAGTACTTC. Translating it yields CAITGGSDEQYF.

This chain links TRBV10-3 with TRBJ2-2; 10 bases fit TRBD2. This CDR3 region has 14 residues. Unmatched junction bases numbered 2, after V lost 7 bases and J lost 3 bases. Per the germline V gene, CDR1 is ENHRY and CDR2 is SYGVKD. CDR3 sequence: CAITGTSDTGELFF. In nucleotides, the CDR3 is TGTGCCATCACCGGGACTAGCGACACCGGGGAGCTGTTTTTT.

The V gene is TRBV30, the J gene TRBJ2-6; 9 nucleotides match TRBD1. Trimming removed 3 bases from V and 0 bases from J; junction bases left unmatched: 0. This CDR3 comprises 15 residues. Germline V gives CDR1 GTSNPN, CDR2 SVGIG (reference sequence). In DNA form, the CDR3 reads TGTGCCTGGAGGACAGGGGGCTCTGGGGCCAACGTCCTGACTTTC. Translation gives CAWRTGGSGANVLTF.

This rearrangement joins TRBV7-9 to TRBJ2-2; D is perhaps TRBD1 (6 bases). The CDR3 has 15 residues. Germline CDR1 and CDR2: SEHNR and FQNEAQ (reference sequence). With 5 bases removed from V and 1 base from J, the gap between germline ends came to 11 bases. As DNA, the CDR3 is TGTGCCAGCAGCCCGGGACATTTGAACACCGGGGAGCTGTTTTTT. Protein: CASSPGHLNTGELFF.

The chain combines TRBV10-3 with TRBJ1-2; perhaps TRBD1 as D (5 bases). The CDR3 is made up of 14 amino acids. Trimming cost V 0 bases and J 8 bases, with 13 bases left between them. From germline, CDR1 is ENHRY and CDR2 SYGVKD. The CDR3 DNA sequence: TGTGCCATCAGTGAGTCGAATGGGGCGTGGGGCTACACCTTC. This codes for CAISESNGAWGYTF.

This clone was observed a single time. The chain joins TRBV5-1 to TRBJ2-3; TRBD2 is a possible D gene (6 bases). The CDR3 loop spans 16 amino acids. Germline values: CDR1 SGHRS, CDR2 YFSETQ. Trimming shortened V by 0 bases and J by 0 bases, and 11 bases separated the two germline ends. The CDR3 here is CASSLDRRGSTDTQYF. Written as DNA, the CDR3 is TGCGCCAGCAGCTTGGATAGGCGGGGAAGCACAGATACGCAGTATTTT.

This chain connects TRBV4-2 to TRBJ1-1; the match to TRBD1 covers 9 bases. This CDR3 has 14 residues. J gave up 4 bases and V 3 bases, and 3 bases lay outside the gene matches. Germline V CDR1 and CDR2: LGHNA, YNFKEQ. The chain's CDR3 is CASSQEQGATEAFF. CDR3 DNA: TGTGCCAGCAGCCAGGAACAGGGGGCCACTGAAGCTTTCTTT.

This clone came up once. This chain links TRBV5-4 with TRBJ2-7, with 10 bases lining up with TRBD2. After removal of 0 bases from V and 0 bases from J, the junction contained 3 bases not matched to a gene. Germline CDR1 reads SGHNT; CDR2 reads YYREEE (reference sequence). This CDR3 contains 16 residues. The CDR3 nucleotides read TGTGCCAGCAGCTTGGCACTAGCGGGATTCTCCTACGAGCAGTACTTC. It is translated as CASSLALAGFSYEQYF. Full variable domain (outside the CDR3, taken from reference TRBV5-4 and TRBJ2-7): ETGVTQSPTHLIKTRGQQVTLRCSSQSGHNTVSWYQQALGQGPQFIFQYYREEENGRGNFPPRFSGLQFPNYSSELNVNALELDDSALYLCASSLALAGFSYEQYFGPGTRLTVT.

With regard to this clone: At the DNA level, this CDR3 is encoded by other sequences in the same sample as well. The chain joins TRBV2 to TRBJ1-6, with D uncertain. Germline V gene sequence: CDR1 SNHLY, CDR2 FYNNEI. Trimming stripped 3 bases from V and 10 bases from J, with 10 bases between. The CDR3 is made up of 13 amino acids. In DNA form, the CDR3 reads TGTGCCAGCAGTGAGGCAGGATACTCACCCCTCCACTTT. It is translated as CASSEAGYSPLHF.

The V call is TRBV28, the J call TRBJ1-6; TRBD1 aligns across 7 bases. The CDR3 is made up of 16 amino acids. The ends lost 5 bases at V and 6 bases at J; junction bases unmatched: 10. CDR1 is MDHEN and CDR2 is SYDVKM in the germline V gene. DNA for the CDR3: TGTGCCAGCAGTACTACCCTGACAGGGATTAATTCACCCCTCCACTTT. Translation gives CASSTTLTGINSPLHF.

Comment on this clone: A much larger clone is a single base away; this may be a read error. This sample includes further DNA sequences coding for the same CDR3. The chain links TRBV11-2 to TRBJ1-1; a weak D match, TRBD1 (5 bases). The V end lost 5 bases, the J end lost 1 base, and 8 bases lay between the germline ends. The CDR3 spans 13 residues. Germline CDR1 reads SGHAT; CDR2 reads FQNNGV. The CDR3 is CASSPGQNTEAFF. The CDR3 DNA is TGTGCCAGCAGCCCAGGACAGAACACTGAAGCTTTCTTT. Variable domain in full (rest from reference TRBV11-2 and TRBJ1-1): EAGVAQSPRYKIIEKRQSVAFWCNPISGHATLYWYQQILGQGPKLLIQFQNNGVVDDSQLPKDRFSAERLKGVDSTLKIQPAKLEDSAVYLCASSPGQNTEAFFGQGTRLTVV.

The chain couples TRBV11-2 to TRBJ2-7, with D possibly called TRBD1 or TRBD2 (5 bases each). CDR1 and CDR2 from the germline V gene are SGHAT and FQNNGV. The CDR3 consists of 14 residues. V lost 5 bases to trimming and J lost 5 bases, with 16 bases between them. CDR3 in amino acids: CASSPHGTGHEQYF. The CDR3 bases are TGTGCCAGCAGCCCTCACGGGACCGGCCACGAGCAGTACTTC.

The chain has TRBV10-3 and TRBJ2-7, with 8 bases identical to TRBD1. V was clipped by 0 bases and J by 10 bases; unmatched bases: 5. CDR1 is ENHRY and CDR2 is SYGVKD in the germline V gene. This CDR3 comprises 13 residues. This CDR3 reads CAISESGQVSQYF. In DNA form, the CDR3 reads TGTGCCATCAGTGAGTCGGGACAGGTTTCCCAGTACTTC.

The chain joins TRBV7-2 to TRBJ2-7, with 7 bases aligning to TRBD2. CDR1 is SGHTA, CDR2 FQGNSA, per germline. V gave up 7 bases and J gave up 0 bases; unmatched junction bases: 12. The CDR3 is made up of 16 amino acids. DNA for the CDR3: TGTGCCAGCACCTCAGGGCCTAGCGGCTTCTCCTACGAGCAGTACTTC. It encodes CASTSGPSGFSYEQYF.

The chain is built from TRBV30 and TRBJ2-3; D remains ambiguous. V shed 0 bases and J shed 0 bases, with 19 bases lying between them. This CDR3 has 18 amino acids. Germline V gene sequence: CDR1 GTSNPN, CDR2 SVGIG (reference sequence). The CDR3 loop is CAWSVLRPNTRSTDTQYF. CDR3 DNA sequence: TGTGCCTGGAGTGTACTACGTCCCAACACTCGAAGCACAGATACGCAGTATTTT.

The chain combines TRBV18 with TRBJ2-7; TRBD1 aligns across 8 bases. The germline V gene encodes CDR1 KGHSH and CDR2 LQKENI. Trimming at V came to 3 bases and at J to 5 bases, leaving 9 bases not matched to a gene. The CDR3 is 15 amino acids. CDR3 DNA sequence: TGTGCCAGCTCACCGCACTACCAGACAGGGGACGAGCAGTACTTC. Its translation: CASSPHYQTGDEQYF.

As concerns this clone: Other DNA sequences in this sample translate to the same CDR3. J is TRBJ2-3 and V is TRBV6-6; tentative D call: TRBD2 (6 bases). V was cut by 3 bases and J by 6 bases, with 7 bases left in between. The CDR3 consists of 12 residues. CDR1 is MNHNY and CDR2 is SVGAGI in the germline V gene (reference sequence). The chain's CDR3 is CASSYSGDTQYF. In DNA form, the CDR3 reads TGTGCCAGCAGTTATAGCGGCGATACGCAGTATTTT.

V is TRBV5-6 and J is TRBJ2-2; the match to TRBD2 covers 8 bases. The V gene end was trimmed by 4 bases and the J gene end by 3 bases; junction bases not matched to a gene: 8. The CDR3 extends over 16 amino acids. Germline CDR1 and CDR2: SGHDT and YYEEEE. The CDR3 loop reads CASSPLSGIDTGELFF. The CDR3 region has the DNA TGTGCCAGCAGCCCCCTTAGCGGGATCGACACCGGGGAGCTGTTTTTT.

The CDR3 bases are TGTGCCAGCAGTTTGGGGGGAAAGGATTCACCCCTCCACTTT. It codes for CASSLGGKDSPLHF. The chain combines TRBV27 with TRBJ1-6; tentatively, D is TRBD1 (5 bases). The ends were cut back, 3 bases at V and 8 bases at J, with 11 bases in the middle. Germline V lookup: CDR1 MNHEY, CDR2 SMNVEV (reference sequence). The CDR3 covers 14 residues.

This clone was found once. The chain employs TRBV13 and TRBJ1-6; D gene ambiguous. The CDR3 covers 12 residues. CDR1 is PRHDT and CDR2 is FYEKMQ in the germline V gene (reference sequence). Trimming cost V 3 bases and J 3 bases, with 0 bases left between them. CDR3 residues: CASSFYNSPLHF. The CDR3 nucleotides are TGTGCCAGCAGCTTCTATAATTCACCCCTCCACTTT.